This T cell receptor beta chain is drawn from a study of blood T cell repertoires in COVID-19. This CDR3 contains 14 residues. V shed 2 bases and J shed 4 bases, with 11 bases lying between them. Germline assignment: CDR1 LNHDA and CDR2 SQIVND (reference sequence). Data came from immunoSEQ multiplex PCR; TCRdb stores just in-frame clones and leaves some out. The data show about 240,000 clones, approximately 85% seen once. The sequence was obtained from an elderly woman with COVID-19, enrolled during active disease. The sequenced sample was peripheral blood. This chain links TRBV19 with TRBJ1-1; no firm D call. This CDR3 is CASSITGSSTEAFF. DNA for the CDR3: TGTGCCAGTAGTATAACGGGGTCCAGCACTGAAGCTTTCTTT. The full variable domain, in which reference TRBV19 and TRBJ1-1 provide the parts outside the CDR3, is DGGITQSPKYLFRKEGQNVTLSCEQNLNHDAMYWYRQDPGQGLRLIYYSQIVNDFQKGDIAEGYSVSREKKESFPLTVTSAQKNPTAFYLCASSITGSSTEAFFGQGTRLTVV.